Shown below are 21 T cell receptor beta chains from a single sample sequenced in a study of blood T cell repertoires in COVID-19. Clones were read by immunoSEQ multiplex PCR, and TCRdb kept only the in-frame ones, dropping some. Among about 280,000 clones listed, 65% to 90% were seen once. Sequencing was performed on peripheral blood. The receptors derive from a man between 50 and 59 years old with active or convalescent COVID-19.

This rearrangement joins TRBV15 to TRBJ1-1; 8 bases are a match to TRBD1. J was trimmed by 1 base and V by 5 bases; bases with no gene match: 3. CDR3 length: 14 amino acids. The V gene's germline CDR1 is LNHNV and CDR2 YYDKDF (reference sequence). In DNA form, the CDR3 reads TGTGCCACCAGCCCGGACAGGGCGAACACTGAAGCTTTCTTT. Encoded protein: CATSPDRANTEAFF.

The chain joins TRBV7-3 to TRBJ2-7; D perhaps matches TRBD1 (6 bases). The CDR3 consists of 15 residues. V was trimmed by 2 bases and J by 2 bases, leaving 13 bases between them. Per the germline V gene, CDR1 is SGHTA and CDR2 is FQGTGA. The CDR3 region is CASSLFPDRAYEQYF. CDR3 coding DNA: TGTGCCAGCAGCTTATTCCCGGACAGAGCCTACGAGCAGTACTTC.

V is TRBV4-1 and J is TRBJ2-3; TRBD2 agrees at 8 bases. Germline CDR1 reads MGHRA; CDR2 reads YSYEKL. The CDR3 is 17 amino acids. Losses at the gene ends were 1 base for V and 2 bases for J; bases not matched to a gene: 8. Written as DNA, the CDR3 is TGCGCCAGCAGCCAAGGTGCGGTAGCGGGGACCACAGATACGCAGTATTTT. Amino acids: CASSQGAVAGTTDTQYF.

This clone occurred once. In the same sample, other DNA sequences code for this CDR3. The CDR3 is CASSLGQTYEQYF. DNA of the CDR3: TGTGCCAGCAGTTTAGGGCAAACGTACGAGCAGTACTTC. The chain recombines TRBV28 with TRBJ2-7; D remains unclear. V lost 2 bases, J lost 4 bases, and 9 bases lay in between. This CDR3 is 13 amino acids long. CDR1 MDHEN and CDR2 SYDVKM come from the germline V gene.

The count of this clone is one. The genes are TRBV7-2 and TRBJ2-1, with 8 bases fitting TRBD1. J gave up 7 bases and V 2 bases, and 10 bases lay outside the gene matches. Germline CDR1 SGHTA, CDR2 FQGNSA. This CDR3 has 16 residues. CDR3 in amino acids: CASSLTGQGSTNEQFF. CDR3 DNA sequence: TGTGCCAGCAGCTTAACAGGACAGGGAAGTACGAATGAGCAGTTCTTC.

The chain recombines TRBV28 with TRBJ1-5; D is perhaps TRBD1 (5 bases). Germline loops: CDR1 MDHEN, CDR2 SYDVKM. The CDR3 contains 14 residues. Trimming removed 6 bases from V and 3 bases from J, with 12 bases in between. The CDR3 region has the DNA TGTGCCAGCAGCTCCATAGGGGTCAATCAGCCCCAGCATTTT. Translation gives CASSSIGVNQPQHF.

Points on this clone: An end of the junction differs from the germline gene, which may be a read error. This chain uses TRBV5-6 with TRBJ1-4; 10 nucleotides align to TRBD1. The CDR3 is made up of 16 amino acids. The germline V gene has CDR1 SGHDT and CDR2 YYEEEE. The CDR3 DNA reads TGTGCCAGCACCTTGTGGGGGACAGGGGCGGCGGAAAAACTGTTTTTT. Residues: CASTLWGTGAAEKLFF.

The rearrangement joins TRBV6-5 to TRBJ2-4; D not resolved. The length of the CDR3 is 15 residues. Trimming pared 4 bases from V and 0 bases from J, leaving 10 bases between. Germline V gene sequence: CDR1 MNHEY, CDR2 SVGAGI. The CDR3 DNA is TGTGCCAGCAGTTCCCGGTCCGTAGCCAAAAACATTCAGTACTTC. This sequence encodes CASSSRSVAKNIQYF.

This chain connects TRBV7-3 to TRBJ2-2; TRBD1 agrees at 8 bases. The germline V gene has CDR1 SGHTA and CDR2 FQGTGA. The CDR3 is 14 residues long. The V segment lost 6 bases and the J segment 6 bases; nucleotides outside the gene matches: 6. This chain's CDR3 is CASRTGVGPGELFF. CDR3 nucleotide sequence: TGTGCCAGCAGGACAGGGGTAGGACCCGGGGAGCTGTTTTTT.

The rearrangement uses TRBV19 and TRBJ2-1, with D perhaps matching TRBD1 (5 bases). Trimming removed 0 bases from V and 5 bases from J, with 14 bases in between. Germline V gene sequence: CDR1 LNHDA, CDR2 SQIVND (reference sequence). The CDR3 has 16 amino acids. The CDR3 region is CASSIEVGQGNNEQFF. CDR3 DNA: TGTGCCAGTAGTATAGAAGTGGGGCAGGGAAACAATGAGCAGTTCTTC. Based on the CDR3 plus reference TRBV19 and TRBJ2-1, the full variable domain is DGGITQSPKYLFRKEGQNVTLSCEQNLNHDAMYWYRQDPGQGLRLIYYSQIVNDFQKGDIAEGYSVSREKKESFPLTVTSAQKNPTAFYLCASSIEVGQGNNEQFFGPGTRLTVL.

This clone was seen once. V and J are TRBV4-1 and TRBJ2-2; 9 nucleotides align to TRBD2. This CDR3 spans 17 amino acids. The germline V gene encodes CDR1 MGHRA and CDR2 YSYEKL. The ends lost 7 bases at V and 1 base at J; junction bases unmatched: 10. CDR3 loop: CASTYLAGNLNTGELFF. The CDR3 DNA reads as TGCGCCAGCACATATCTAGCGGGGAACCTGAACACCGGGGAGCTGTTTTTT.

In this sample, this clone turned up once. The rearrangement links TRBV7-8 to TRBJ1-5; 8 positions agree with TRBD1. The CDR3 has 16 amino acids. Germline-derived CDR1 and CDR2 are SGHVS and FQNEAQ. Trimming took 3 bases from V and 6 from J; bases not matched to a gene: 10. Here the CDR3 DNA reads TGTGCCAGCAGCTTCTCCTCCCCAGGGGGCCGTCAGCCCCAGCATTTT. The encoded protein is CASSFSSPGGRQPQHF.

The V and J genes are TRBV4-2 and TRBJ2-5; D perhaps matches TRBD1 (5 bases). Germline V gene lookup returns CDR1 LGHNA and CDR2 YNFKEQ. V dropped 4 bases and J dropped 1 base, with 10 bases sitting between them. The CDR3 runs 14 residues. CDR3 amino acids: CASSRQGAQETQYF. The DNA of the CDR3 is TGTGCCAGCAGCCGCCAAGGGGCCCAAGAGACCCAGTACTTC.

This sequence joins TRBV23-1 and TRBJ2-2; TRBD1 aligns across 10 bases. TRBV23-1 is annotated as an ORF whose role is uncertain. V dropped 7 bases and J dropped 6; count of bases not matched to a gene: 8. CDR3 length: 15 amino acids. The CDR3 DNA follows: TGCGCCAGCACCCCGACAGGGGGCAACGCCGGGGAGCTGTTTTTT. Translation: CASTPTGGNAGELFF.

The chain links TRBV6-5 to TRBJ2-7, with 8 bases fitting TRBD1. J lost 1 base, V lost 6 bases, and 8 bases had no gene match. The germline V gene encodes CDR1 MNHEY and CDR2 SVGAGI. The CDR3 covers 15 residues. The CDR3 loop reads CASRAGTGVSYEQYF. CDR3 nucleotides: TGTGCCAGCAGGGCCGGGACAGGTGTGTCCTACGAGCAGTACTTC.

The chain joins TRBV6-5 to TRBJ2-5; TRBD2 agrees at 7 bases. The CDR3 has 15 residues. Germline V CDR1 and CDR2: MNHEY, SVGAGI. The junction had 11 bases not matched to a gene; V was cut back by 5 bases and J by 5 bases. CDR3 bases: TGTGCCAGCAGTACCGGGACTACACAAGCCGAGACCCAGTACTTC. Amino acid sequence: CASSTGTTQAETQYF.

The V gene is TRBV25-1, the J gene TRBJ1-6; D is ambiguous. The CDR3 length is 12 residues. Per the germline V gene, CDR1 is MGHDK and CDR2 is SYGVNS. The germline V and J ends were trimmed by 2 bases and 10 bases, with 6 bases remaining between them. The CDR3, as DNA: TGTGCCAGCAGTGAAAAATTATCACCCCTCCACTTT. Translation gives CASSEKLSPLHF.

CDR3 loop: CASSVDRGWNEQFF. In DNA form, the CDR3 reads TGTGCCAGCAGCGTAGATCGGGGTTGGAATGAGCAGTTCTTC. V gene TRBV9 combines with J gene TRBJ2-1; D is possibly TRBD2 (5 bases). Germline CDR1 reads SGDLS; CDR2 reads YYNGEE. This CDR3 has 14 amino acids. V was trimmed by 0 bases and J by 7 bases, leaving 11 bases between them.

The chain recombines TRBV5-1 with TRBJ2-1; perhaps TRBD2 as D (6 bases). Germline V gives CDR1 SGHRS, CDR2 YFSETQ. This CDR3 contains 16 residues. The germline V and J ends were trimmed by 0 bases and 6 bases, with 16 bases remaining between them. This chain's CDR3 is CASSLGVRLGSNEQFF. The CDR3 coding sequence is TGCGCCAGCAGCTTGGGGGTGAGACTAGGGAGCAATGAGCAGTTCTTC.

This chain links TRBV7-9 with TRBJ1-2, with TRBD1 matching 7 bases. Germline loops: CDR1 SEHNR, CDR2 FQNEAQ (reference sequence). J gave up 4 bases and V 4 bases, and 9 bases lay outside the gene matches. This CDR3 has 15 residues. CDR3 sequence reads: CASSSKEDRPYGYTF. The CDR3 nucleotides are TGTGCCAGCAGCTCAAAGGAGGACAGGCCCTATGGCTACACCTTC.

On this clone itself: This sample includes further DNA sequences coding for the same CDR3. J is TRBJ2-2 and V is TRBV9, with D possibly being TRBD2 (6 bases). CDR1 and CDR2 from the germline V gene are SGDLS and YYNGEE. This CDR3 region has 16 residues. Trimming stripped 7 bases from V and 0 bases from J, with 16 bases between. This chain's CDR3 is CASQNGREANTGELFF. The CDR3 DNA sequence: TGTGCCAGCCAGAATGGGCGGGAAGCGAACACCGGGGAGCTGTTTTTT.